The 24 T cell receptor beta chains below were found in one sample sequenced in a study of blood T cell repertoires in COVID-19. Profiled with immunoSEQ multiplex PCR; TCRdb holds only in-frame clones, not every one. The table has 35,000 to 55,000 clones, about 91% seen once; the top ten hold 3.7%. The sequenced sample was peripheral blood. These receptors were taken from a human donor in a cohort sampled during active COVID-19.

The genes are TRBV5-6 and TRBJ2-6; tentatively, D is TRBD1 (5 bases). Germline V lookup: CDR1 SGHDT, CDR2 YYEEEE. Trimming took off 4 bases at V and 0 bases at J, with 8 bases between the two ends. The length of the CDR3 is 15 residues. The CDR3 is CASSRGISGANVLTF. The CDR3 nucleotides are TGTGCCAGCAGCAGGGGAATCTCTGGGGCCAACGTCCTGACTTTC. Full variable domain (remainder filled in from reference TRBV5-6 and TRBJ2-6): DAGVTQSPTHLIKTRGQQVTLRCSPKSGHDTVSWYQQALGQGPQFIFQYYEEEERQRGNFPDRFSGHQFPNYSSELNVNALLLGDSALYLCASSRGISGANVLTFGAGSRLTVL.

This chain joins TRBV9 and TRBJ2-1, with 7 bases matching TRBD2. Germline CDR1 SGDLS, CDR2 YYNGEE. After removal of 2 bases from V and 6 bases from J, the junction contained 11 bases not matched to a gene. This CDR3 is 16 amino acids long. The CDR3 loop is CASSVTGLVESNEQFF. The CDR3 coding sequence is TGTGCCAGCAGCGTCACCGGACTAGTTGAATCCAATGAGCAGTTCTTC.

V usage is TRBV5-1 and J usage is TRBJ2-1; the D gene is possibly TRBD2 (5 bases). V was pared by 0 bases and J by 4 bases, with 14 bases between. Germline values: CDR1 SGHRS, CDR2 YFSETQ. The length of the CDR3 is 16 residues. As DNA, the CDR3 is TGCGCCAGCAGCTTGGGTGGGCTAGCTATATACAATGAGCAGTTCTTC. Protein product: CASSLGGLAIYNEQFF.

The rearrangement uses TRBV9 and TRBJ2-1, with 10 nucleotides matching TRBD2. Unmatched junction bases numbered 8, after V lost 0 bases and J lost 8 bases. The germline CDR1 and CDR2 sequences are SGDLS and YYNGEE. The CDR3 loop spans 16 amino acids. CDR3 sequence: CASSVVGSGGAYEQFF. In DNA form, the CDR3 reads TGTGCCAGCAGCGTAGTCGGGAGCGGGGGGGCCTATGAGCAGTTCTTC. Full variable domain (remainder filled in from reference TRBV9 and TRBJ2-1): DSGVTQTPKHLITATGQRVTLRCSPRSGDLSVYWYQQSLDQGLQFLIQYYNGEERAKGNILERFSAQQFPDLHSELNLSSLELGDSALYFCASSVVGSGGAYEQFFGPGTRLTVL.

In its sample, this clone was seen once. The chain employs TRBV4-3 and TRBJ2-3; 9 bases fit TRBD2. Germline-derived CDR1 and CDR2 are LGHNA and YSLEER. Trimming at V came to 0 bases and at J to 3 bases, leaving 7 bases not matched to a gene. The CDR3 has 17 amino acids. CDR3 in DNA: TGCGCCAGCAGCCAAGAGGCCAGCGGGGGGCCTACAGATACGCAGTATTTT. This gives the protein CASSQEASGGPTDTQYF.

The chain uses TRBV7-9 and TRBJ1-2, with D perhaps TRBD1 (5 bases). This CDR3 contains 15 residues. V was shortened by 4 bases and J by 5 bases, with 17 bases between the two germline ends. Germline CDR1 is SEHNR and CDR2 is FQNEAQ (reference sequence). The CDR3 DNA follows: TGTGCCAGCAGCTCCAGGGCAGGAGGGGATTATGGCTACACCTTC. Protein product: CASSSRAGGDYGYTF.

In DNA form, the CDR3 reads TGTGCCAGCAGTGAAAGTGGCGTTACAGGTTCAGGGACCCAGTACTTC. This sequence encodes CASSESGVTGSGTQYF. This chain uses TRBV25-1 with TRBJ2-5, with D tentatively TRBD1 (5 bases). The CDR3 sequence is 16 residues long. With 2 bases removed from V and 7 bases from J, the gap between germline ends came to 20 bases. CDR1 MGHDK and CDR2 SYGVNS come from the germline V gene.

This clone has just a few counts. This chain joins TRBV6-4 and TRBJ2-1, with 7 bases aligning to TRBD1. Germline values: CDR1 MRHNA, CDR2 SNTAGT. The CDR3 totals 15 residues. Losses at the gene ends were 3 bases for V and 5 bases for J; bases not matched to a gene: 7. CDR3 sequence reads: CASSEAPGQNNEQFF. The CDR3 nucleotides read TGTGCCAGCAGTGAGGCTCCGGGACAGAACAATGAGCAGTTCTTC.

Note on this clone: One end of the junction does not line up with germline, which may come from a read error. The same CDR3 can be traced to other DNA sequences in this sample. V is TRBV19 and J is TRBJ2-5; 11 bases match TRBD1. Germline CDR1 reads LNHDA; CDR2 reads SQIVND (reference sequence). The CDR3 is made up of 15 amino acids. In DNA, the CDR3 is TGTGCTAGTAGTCTTCGGGACAGGGGGAAAGAGACCCAGTACTTC. It codes for CASSLRDRGKETQYF.

The chain has TRBV27 and TRBJ2-1; the D is unclear. Germline V CDR1 and CDR2: MNHEY, SMNVEV (reference sequence). The CDR3 sequence is 13 residues long. V was trimmed by 2 bases and J by 7 bases, leaving 9 bases between them. The CDR3 reads CASSLINRNEQFF. For the CDR3, the DNA is TGTGCCAGCAGTTTAATTAACCGGAATGAGCAGTTCTTC.

This clone was seen once. The V and J genes are TRBV30 and TRBJ1-5; 8 positions match TRBD1. The CDR3 consists of 15 residues. V lost 0 bases and J lost 6; bases outside the gene matches: 7. The germline CDR1 and CDR2 sequences are GTSNPN and SVGIG (reference sequence). CDR3 sequence (DNA): TGTGCCTGGAGTGTACGGACAGGGAGAGTTCAGCCCCAGCATTTT. It is translated as CAWSVRTGRVQPQHF. The full variable domain, in which reference TRBV30 and TRBJ1-5 provide the parts outside the CDR3, is SQTIHQWPATLVQPVGSPLSLECTVEGTSNPNLYWYRQAAGRGLQLLFYSVGIGQISSEVPQNLSASRPQDRQFILSSKKLLLSDSGFYLCAWSVRTGRVQPQHFGDGTRLSIL.

This clone was seen only a few times. The chain uses TRBV11-2 and TRBJ2-2, with D tentatively TRBD1 (6 bases). V was clipped by 5 bases and J by 2 bases, with 9 bases between them. This CDR3 is built from 14 residues. Germline CDR1 is SGHAT and CDR2 is FQNNGV. CDR3 loop: CASSRRGNTGELFF. The CDR3 bases are TGTGCCAGCAGCCGCAGGGGTAACACCGGGGAGCTGTTTTTT.

The rearrangement links TRBV28 to TRBJ1-1; D unresolved. CDR1 is MDHEN, CDR2 SYDVKM, per germline. The germline V and J ends were trimmed by 3 bases and 7 bases, with 12 bases remaining between them. This CDR3 comprises 13 residues. The CDR3, as DNA: TGTGCCAGCAGTTTTGGGAGGCCTCATGAAGCTTTCTTT. Amino acids: CASSFGRPHEAFF.

V usage is TRBV27 and J usage is TRBJ1-5; D may be TRBD1 (6 bases). Germline V lookup: CDR1 MNHEY, CDR2 SMNVEV (reference sequence). The CDR3 sequence is 16 residues long. V was pared by 6 bases and J by 0 bases, with 15 bases between. CDR3 sequence reads: CASSGTRPNSNQPQHF. In DNA, the CDR3 is TGTGCCAGCAGCGGGACACGGCCAAATAGCAATCAGCCCCAGCATTTT.

V is TRBV5-1 and J is TRBJ1-2, with D possibly being TRBD1 (6 bases). Germline assignment: CDR1 SGHRS and CDR2 YFSETQ. The CDR3 length is 14 residues. Trimming pared 0 bases from V and 2 bases from J, leaving 8 bases between. The CDR3 loop is CASSLVTGNYGYTF. CDR3 in DNA: TGCGCCAGCAGCTTGGTAACAGGGAACTATGGCTACACCTTC.

The chain combines TRBV7-3 with TRBJ1-6, with 9 bases identical to TRBD1. CDR3 length equals 16 residues. Germline V gene lookup returns CDR1 SGHTA and CDR2 FQGTGA. V gave up 2 bases and J gave up 10 bases; unmatched junction bases: 9. This CDR3 is CASSLGRPDRGSPLHF. CDR3 nucleotides: TGTGCCAGCAGCTTAGGGCGGCCAGACAGGGGGTCACCCCTCCACTTT.

This chain uses TRBV6-1 with TRBJ1-6, with D possibly being TRBD1 (6 bases). This CDR3 is built from 15 residues. V shed 2 bases and J shed 7 bases, with 12 bases lying between them. CDR1 and CDR2 from the germline V gene are MNHNS and SASEGT. CDR3 coding DNA: TGTGCCAGCAGTGAAATTTACACAGGGAATTCACCCCTCCACTTT. Its translation is CASSEIYTGNSPLHF.

The rearrangement joins TRBV5-5 to TRBJ2-1; tentative D call: TRBD2 (7 bases). In germline, CDR1 is SGHKS, CDR2 YYEKEE (reference sequence). V was shortened by 6 bases and J by 7 bases, with 11 bases between the two germline ends. This CDR3 has 12 amino acids. The CDR3, as DNA: TGTGCCAGCATTAGGGGGGGTAATGAGCAGTTCTTC. Translated: CASIRGGNEQFF.

The chain recombines TRBV3-1 (or the pseudogene TRBV3-2) with TRBJ1-5, with TRBD1 as a possible D gene (6 bases). CDR3 length equals 14 residues. Per the germline V gene, CDR1 is LGHDT and CDR2 is YNNKEL (reference sequence). V lost 5 bases and J 0 bases, leaving 8 bases between the germline ends. In DNA form, the CDR3 reads TGTGCCAGCAGCGGACAGTATAGCAATCAGCCCCAGCATTTT. This sequence encodes CASSGQYSNQPQHF.

The rearrangement joins TRBV6-2 or TRBV6-3 to TRBJ1-5; D might be TRBD1 (6 bases). V gave up 5 bases and J gave up 4 bases, with 15 bases separating them. The CDR3 sequence is 15 residues long. The germline gives CDR1 MNHEY, CDR2 SVGEGT. CDR3: CASSPGTTKNQPQHF. CDR3 nucleotide sequence: TGTGCCAGCAGTCCGGGGACAACAAAGAATCAGCCCCAGCATTTT.

The chain uses TRBV6-5 and TRBJ2-5; D gene ambiguous. CDR1 is MNHEY, CDR2 SVGAGI, per germline. The CDR3 is made up of 14 amino acids. V gave up 0 bases and J gave up 4 bases, with 9 bases separating them. The CDR3 here is CASSYSWSGETQYF. For the CDR3, the DNA is TGTGCCAGCAGTTACTCGTGGAGTGGAGAGACCCAGTACTTC.

The CDR3: CASSVGTVNSPLHF. The CDR3 DNA follows: TGTGCCAGCAGCGTGGGGACAGTTAATTCACCCCTCCACTTT. The chain carries TRBV9 and TRBJ1-6; TRBD1 matches at 7 bases. Germline CDR1 and CDR2: SGDLS and YYNGEE. The CDR3 runs to 14 residues. V shed 2 bases and J 6 bases; nucleotides not matched to a gene: 2.

The genes are TRBV3-1 (or the pseudogene TRBV3-2) and TRBJ1-2; D not certain. V shed 1 base and J shed 6 bases, with 18 bases lying between them. Germline V gene lookup returns CDR1 LGHDT and CDR2 YNNKEL (reference sequence). This CDR3 spans 16 amino acids. This CDR3 is CASSQVSRLLADGYTF. CDR3 DNA sequence: TGTGCCAGCAGCCAAGTTAGCCGGCTGCTGGCCGATGGCTACACCTTC.

This chain joins TRBV6-4 and TRBJ2-5; no firm D call. Germline loops: CDR1 MRHNA, CDR2 SNTAGT. The germline V and J ends were trimmed by 3 bases and 5 bases, with 10 bases remaining between them. CDR3 size: 13 residues. CDR3 region: CASSESSEETQYF. The CDR3 DNA is TGTGCCAGCAGTGAAAGTTCCGAGGAGACCCAGTACTTC.